This T cell receptor (beta chain) was found in a study of T cell changes during pregnancy in multiple sclerosis. Produced via immunoSEQ multiplex PCR; TCRdb's table is partial and in-frame only. The sample carries 70,000 or so clones, 91% recorded once. V lost 0 bases and J lost 13; bases outside the gene matches: 3. This CDR3 is built from 12 residues. Germline CDR1 and CDR2: SGHDT and YYEEEE. The rearrangement joins TRBV5-6 to TRBJ1-5; TRBD1 aligns across 8 bases. This receptor was obtained from a female donor in good health, enrolled as a control in a pregnancy study. The sequencing here drew on peripheral blood, taken in the third trimester of pregnancy. This CDR3 reads CASSLGTGSQHF. The CDR3 bases are TGTGCCAGCAGCTTGGGGACAGGGTCGCAGCATTTT.